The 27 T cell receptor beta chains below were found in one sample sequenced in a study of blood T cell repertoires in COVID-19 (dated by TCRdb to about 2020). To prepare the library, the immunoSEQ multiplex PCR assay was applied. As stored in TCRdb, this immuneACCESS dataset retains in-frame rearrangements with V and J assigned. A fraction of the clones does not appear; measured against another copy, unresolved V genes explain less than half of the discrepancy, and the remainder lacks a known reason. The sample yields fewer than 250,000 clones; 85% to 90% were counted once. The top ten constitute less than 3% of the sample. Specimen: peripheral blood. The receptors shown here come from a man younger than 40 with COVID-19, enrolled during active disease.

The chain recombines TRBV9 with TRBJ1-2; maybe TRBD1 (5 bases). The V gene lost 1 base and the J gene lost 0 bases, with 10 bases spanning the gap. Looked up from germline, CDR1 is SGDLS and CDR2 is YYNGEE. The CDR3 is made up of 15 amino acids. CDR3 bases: TGTGCCAGCAGCGTATGGGGGGATACTAACTATGGCTACACCTTC. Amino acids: CASSVWGDTNYGYTF.

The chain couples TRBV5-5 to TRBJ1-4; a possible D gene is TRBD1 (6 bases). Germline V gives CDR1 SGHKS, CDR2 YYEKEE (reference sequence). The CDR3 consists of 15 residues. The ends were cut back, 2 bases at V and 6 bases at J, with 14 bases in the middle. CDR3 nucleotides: TGTGCCAGCAGCTTAGGGCACAGGGTTTATGAAAAACTGTTTTTT. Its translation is CASSLGHRVYEKLFF.

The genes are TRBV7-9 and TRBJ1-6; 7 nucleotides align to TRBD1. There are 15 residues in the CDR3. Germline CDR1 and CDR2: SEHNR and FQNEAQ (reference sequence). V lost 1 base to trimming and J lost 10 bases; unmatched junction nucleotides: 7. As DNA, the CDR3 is TGTGCCAGCAGCTTAGAGGGGACAGTAGGATCACCCCTCCACTTT. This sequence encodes CASSLEGTVGSPLHF.

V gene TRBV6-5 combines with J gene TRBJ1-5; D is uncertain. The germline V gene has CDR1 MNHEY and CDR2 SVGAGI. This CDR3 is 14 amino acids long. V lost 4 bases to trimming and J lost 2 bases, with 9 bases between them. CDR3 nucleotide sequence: TGTGCCAGCAGTTCGGGTTTTGGCAATCAGCCCCAGCATTTT. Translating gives CASSSGFGNQPQHF.

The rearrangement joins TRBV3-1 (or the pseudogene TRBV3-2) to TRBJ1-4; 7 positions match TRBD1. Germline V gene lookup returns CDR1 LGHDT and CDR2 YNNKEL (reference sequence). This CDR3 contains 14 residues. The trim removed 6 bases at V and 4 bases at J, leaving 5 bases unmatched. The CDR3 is CASSSRGSNEKLFF. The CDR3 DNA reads TGTGCCAGCAGTTCCAGGGGGAGTAATGAAAAACTGTTTTTT.

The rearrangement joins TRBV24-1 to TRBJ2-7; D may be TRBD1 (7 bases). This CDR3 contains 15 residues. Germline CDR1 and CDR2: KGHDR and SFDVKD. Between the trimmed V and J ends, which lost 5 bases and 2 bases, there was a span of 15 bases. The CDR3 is CATSGRAGGTYEQYF. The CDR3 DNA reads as TGTGCCACCAGTGGCCGGGCAGGGGGGACCTACGAGCAGTACTTC.

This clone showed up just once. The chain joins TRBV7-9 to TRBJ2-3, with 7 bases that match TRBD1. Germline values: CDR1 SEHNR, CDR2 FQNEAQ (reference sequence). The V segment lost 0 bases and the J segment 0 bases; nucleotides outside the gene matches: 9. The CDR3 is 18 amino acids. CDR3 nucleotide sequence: TGTGCCAGCAGCTTAGCGGCCCTCACAGGGGCTAGCACAGATACGCAGTATTTT. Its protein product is CASSLAALTGASTDTQYF.

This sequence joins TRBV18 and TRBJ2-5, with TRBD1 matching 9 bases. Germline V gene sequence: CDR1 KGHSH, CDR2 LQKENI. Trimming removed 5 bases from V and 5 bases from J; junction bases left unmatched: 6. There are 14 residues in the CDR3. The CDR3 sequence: CASSMGQGSETQYF. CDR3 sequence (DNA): TGTGCCAGCTCAATGGGACAGGGCTCGGAGACCCAGTACTTC.

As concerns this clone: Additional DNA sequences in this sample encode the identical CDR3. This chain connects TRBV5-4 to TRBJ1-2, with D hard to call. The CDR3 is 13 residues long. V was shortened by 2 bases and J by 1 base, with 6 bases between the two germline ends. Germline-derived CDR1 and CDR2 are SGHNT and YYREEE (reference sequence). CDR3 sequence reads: CASSLRVNYGYTF. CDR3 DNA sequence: TGTGCCAGCAGCTTACGGGTTAACTATGGCTACACCTTC.

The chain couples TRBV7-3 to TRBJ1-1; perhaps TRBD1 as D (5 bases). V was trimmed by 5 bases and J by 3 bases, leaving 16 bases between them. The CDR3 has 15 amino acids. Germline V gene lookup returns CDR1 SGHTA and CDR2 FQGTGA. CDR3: CASSPLGPGDTEAFF. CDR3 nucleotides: TGTGCCAGCAGCCCTCTTGGCCCGGGGGACACTGAAGCTTTCTTT.

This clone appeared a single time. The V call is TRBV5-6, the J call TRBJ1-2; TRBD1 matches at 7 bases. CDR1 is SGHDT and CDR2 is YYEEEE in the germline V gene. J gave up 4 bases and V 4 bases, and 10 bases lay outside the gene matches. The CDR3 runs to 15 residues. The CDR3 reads CASSKAPGQIYGYTF. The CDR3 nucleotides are TGTGCCAGCAGCAAAGCACCGGGACAGATCTATGGCTACACCTTC.

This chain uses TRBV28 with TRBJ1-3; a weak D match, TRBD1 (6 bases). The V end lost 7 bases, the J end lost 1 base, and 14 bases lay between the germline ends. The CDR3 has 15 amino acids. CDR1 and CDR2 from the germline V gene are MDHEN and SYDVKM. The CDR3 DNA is TGTGCCAGCACCTTCGGACAGCTTTCTGGAAACACCATATATTTT. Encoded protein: CASTFGQLSGNTIYF.

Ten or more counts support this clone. The CDR3 region has the DNA TGTGCCAGCAGCGACAACCAGGCTTGGTCTGAAGCTTTCTTT. This codes for CASSDNQAWSEAFF. The gene calls are TRBV11-2 and TRBJ1-1; D remains unclear. CDR3 length: 14 amino acids. Trimming took 5 bases from V and 6 from J, leaving 16 bases between them. The V gene's germline CDR1 is SGHAT and CDR2 FQNNGV.

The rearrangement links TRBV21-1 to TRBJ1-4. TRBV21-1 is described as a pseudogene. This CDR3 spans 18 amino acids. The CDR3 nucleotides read TGTGCCAGCAGCAACGTTCCGCGGGACTCCCACCAGAATGAAAAACTGTTTTTT. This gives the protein CASSNVPRDSHQNEKLFF.

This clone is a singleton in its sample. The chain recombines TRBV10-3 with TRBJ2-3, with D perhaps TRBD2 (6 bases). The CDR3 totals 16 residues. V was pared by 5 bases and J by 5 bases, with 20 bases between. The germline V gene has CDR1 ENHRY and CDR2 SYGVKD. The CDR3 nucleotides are TGTGCCATCAGTCTGTCCTTTGCGGACTACCAAGATACGCAGTATTTT. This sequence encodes CAISLSFADYQDTQYF.

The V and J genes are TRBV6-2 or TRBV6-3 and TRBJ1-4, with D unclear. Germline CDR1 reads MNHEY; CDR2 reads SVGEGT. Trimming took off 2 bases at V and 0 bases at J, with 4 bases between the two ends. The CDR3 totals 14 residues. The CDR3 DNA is TGTGCCAGCAGTTACAGCTCAACTAATGAAAAACTGTTTTTT. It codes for CASSYSSTNEKLFF.

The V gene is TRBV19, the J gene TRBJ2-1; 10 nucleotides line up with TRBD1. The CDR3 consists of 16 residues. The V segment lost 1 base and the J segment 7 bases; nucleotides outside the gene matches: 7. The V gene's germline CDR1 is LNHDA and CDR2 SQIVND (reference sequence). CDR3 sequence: CASSIARDRGRNEQFF. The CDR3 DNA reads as TGTGCCAGTAGTATAGCGAGGGACAGGGGTAGAAATGAGCAGTTCTTC.

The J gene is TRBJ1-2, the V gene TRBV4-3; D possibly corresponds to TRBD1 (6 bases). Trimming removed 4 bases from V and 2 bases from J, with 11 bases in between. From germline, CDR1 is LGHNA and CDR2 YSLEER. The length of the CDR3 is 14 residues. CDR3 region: CASSPTGWNYGYTF. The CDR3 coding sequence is TGCGCCAGCAGCCCGACAGGATGGAACTATGGCTACACCTTC.

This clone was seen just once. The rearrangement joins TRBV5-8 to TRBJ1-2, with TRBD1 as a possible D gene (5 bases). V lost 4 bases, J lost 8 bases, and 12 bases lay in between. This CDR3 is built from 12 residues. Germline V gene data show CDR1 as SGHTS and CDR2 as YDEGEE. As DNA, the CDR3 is TGTGCCAGCAGCGCCCTTTGGGGCGGCTACACCTTC. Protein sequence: CASSALWGGYTF.

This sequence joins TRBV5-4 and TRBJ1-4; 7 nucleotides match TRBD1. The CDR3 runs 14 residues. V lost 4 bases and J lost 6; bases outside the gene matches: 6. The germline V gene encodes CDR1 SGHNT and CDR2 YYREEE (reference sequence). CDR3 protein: CASSPDRADEKLFF. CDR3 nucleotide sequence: TGTGCCAGCAGCCCAGACAGGGCGGATGAAAAACTGTTTTTT.

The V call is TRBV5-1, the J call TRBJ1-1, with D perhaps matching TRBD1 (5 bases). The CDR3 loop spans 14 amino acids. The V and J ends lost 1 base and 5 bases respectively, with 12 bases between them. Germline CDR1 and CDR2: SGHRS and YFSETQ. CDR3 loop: CASSLTGDHTEAFF. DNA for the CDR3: TGCGCCAGCAGCTTGACAGGAGACCATACTGAAGCTTTCTTT.

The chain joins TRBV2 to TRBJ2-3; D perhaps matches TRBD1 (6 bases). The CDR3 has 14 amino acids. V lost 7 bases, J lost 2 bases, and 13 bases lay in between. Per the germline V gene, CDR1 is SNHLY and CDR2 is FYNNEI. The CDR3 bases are TGTGCCAGCACCCTCGGACAGTCCACAGATACGCAGTATTTT. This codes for CASTLGQSTDTQYF.

The CDR3 nucleotides read TGTGCCAGCTCACCAATCGAGGGACAGGGACGGGGCGGCTATGGCTACACCTTC. This sequence encodes CASSPIEGQGRGGYGYTF. V gene TRBV18 combines with J gene TRBJ1-2; 9 bases map to TRBD1. Trimming removed 2 bases from V and 4 bases from J; junction bases left unmatched: 14. The CDR3 consists of 18 residues. Germline CDR1 KGHSH, CDR2 LQKENI.

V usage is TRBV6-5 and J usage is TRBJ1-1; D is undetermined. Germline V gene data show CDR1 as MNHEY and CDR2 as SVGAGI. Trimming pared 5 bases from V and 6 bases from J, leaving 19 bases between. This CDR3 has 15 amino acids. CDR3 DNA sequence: TGTGCCAGCAGTCGAGGTGGCCGGGGAAGGTCTGAAGCTTTCTTT. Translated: CASSRGGRGRSEAFF.

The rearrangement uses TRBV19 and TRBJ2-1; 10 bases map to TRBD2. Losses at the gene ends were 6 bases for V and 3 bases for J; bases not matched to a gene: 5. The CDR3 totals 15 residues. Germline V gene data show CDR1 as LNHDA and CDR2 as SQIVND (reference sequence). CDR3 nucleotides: TGTGCCAGTAGATTAGCGGGGGGAGACTACAATGAGCAGTTCTTC. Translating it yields CASRLAGGDYNEQFF.

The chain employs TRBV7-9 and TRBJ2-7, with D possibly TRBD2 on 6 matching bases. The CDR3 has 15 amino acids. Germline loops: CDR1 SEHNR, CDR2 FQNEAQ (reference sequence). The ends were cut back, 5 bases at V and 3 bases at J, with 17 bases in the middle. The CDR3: CASSQEGGVGYEQYF. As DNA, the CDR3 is TGTGCCAGCAGCCAGGAGGGCGGGGTCGGCTACGAGCAGTACTTC.

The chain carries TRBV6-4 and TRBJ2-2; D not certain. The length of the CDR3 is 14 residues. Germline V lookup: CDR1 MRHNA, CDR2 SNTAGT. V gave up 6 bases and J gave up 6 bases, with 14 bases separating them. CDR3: CASRPEIAAGELFF. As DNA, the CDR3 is TGTGCCAGCAGGCCCGAAATAGCCGCCGGGGAGCTGTTTTTT.